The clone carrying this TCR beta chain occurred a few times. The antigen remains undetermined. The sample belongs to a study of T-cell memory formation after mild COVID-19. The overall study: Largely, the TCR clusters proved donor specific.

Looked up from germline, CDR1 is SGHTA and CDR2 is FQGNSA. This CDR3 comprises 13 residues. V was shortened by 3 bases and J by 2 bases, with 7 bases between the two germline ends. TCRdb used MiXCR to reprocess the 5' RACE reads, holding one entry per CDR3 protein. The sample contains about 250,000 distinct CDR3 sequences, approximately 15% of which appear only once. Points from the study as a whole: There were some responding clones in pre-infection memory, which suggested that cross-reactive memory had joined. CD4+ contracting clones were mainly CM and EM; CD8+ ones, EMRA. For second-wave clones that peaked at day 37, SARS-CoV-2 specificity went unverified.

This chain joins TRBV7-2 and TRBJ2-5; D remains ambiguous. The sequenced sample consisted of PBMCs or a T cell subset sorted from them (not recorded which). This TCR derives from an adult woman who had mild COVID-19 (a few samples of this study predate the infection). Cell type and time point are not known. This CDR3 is CASSFVRQETQYF. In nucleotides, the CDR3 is TGTGCCAGCAGCTTCGTGCGGCAAGAGACCCAGTACTTC. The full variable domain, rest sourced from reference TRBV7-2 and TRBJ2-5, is GAGVSQSPSNKVTEKGKDVELRCDPISGHTALYWYRQSLGQGLEFLIYFQGNSAPDKSGLPSDRFSAERTGGSVSTLTIQRTQQEDSAVYLCASSFVRQETQYFGPGTRLLVL.